The rows below give T cell receptor beta chains drawn from one sample of a study of radiation and T cells in renal cell carcinoma. The data were produced by immunoSEQ multiplex PCR, yet TCRdb's version contains in-frame clones alone and is incomplete. The data contain 90,000 to 95,000 clones, 70% to 85% of them seen just once; the ten biggest clones take up 6% to 7%. The sample was blood, taken from a patient whose treatment included radiotherapy and nephrectomy. The receptors shown here come from a man between 60 and 75 years old with renal cell carcinoma. Both conserved end residues are part of each CDR3. D genes are given only for firm matches. Size is omitted from some rows. Given values are once, few, many or a class for expanded clones.

abundance: few
v_gene: TRBV11-2
d_gene: TRBD2
j_gene: TRBJ2-3
CDR3aa: CASSLSLGTSGYTDTQYF
CDR3nt: TGTGCCAGCAGCTTGTCCCTCGGGACTAGCGGATACACAGATACGCAGTATTTT

abundance: many
v_gene: TRBV5-1
d_gene: -
j_gene: TRBJ2-4
CDR3aa: CASSSTQNRNIQYF
CDR3nt: TGCGCCAGCAGCTCCACCCAAAATAGGAACATTCAGTACTTC

abundance: -
v_gene: TRBV28
d_gene: TRBD2
j_gene: TRBJ2-3
CDR3aa: CASSPSTSGKGDTQYF
CDR3nt: TGTGCCAGCAGCCCCTCGACTAGCGGGAAGGGTGATACGCAGTATTTT

abundance: few
v_gene: TRBV10-2
d_gene: -
j_gene: TRBJ1-3
CDR3aa: CASSRALEGNTIYF
CDR3nt: TGCGCCAGCAGTAGGGCCCTTGAAGGAAACACCATATATTTT

abundance: -
v_gene: TRBV2
d_gene: TRBD1
j_gene: TRBJ1-5
CDR3aa: CASSEGDRVINQPQHF
CDR3nt: TGTGCCAGCAGTGAAGGGGACAGGGTTATAAATCAGCCCCAGCATTTT

abundance: -
v_gene: TRBV27
d_gene: TRBD1
j_gene: TRBJ2-7
CDR3aa: CASCPGQGTGYEQYF
CDR3nt: TGTGCCAGCTGCCCCGGACAGGGGACAGGGTACGAGCAGTACTTC

abundance: -
v_gene: TRBV13
d_gene: -
j_gene: TRBJ2-7
CDR3aa: CASSWPGRNEQYF
CDR3nt: TGTGCCAGCAGCTGGCCAGGGCGGAACGAGCAGTACTTC

abundance: -
v_gene: TRBV11-2
d_gene: -
j_gene: TRBJ2-1
CDR3aa: CASSLEVGAGYNEQFF
CDR3nt: TGTGCCAGCAGCTTAGAGGTCGGCGCGGGGTACAATGAGCAGTTCTTC

abundance: -
v_gene: TRBV16
d_gene: TRBD2
j_gene: TRBJ2-7
CDR3aa: CASSQSGTSGYEQYF
CDR3nt: TGTGCCAGCAGCCAGTCCGGGACTAGCGGTTACGAGCAGTACTTC

abundance: many
v_gene: TRBV2
d_gene: TRBD2
j_gene: TRBJ2-7
CDR3aa: CASTGGIYEQYF
CDR3nt: TGTGCCAGCACGGGAGGAATCTACGAGCAGTACTTC

abundance: -
v_gene: TRBV7-2
d_gene: TRBD1
j_gene: TRBJ1-1
CDR3aa: CASSFRTGGDGTEAFF
CDR3nt: TGTGCCAGCAGCTTCCGGACAGGGGGCGATGGCACTGAAGCTTTCTTT

abundance: -
v_gene: TRBV6-1
d_gene: TRBD1
j_gene: TRBJ1-4
CDR3aa: CACLRDRDEKLFF
CDR3nt: TGTGCCTGCCTCCGGGACAGGGACGAAAAACTGTTTTTT

abundance: once
v_gene: TRBV5-1
d_gene: -
j_gene: TRBJ2-3
CDR3aa: CASSSGESTDTQYF
CDR3nt: TGCGCCAGCAGCTCAGGGGAGTCTACAGATACGCAGTATTTT

abundance: once
v_gene: TRBV19
d_gene: TRBD2
j_gene: TRBJ2-1
CDR3aa: CASSTPRGSGRAWNEQFF
CDR3nt: TGTGCCAGTAGTACCCCGCGGGGTAGCGGGAGGGCCTGGAATGAGCAGTTCTTC

abundance: -
v_gene: TRBV29-1
d_gene: -
j_gene: TRBJ2-1
CDR3aa: CSVPGPGYNEQFF
CDR3nt: TGCAGCGTCCCCGGGCCAGGTTACAATGAGCAGTTCTTC

abundance: -
v_gene: TRBV13
d_gene: TRBD1
j_gene: TRBJ2-7
CDR3aa: CASSHETRTGDSEQYF
CDR3nt: TGTGCCAGCAGCCACGAAACTCGGACAGGGGATAGCGAGCAGTACTTC

abundance: -
v_gene: TRBV15
d_gene: TRBD1
j_gene: TRBJ2-7
CDR3aa: CATSRANTGGYEQYF
CDR3nt: TGTGCCACCAGCAGGGCCAATACAGGGGGGTACGAGCAGTACTTC

abundance: -
v_gene: TRBV28
d_gene: TRBD1
j_gene: TRBJ1-4
CDR3aa: CASSLGQGRGKLFF
CDR3nt: TGTGCCAGCAGCTTGGGACAGGGGCGGGGAAAACTGTTTTTT

abundance: few
v_gene: TRBV28
d_gene: TRBD1
j_gene: TRBJ1-4
CDR3aa: CASSSPGQAGEKLFF
CDR3nt: TGTGCCAGCAGTTCACCGGGACAGGCAGGTGAAAAACTGTTTTTT

abundance: -
v_gene: TRBV6-5
d_gene: TRBD2
j_gene: TRBJ2-2
CDR3aa: CASSYLGGGAGELFF
CDR3nt: TGTGCCAGCAGTTACTTGGGCGGGGGAGCCGGGGAGCTGTTTTTT

abundance: -
v_gene: TRBV6-6
d_gene: TRBD1
j_gene: TRBJ1-1
CDR3aa: CASSDRGATEAFF
CDR3nt: TGTGCCAGCAGTGACAGGGGCGCCACTGAAGCTTTCTTT

abundance: -
v_gene: TRBV15
d_gene: -
j_gene: TRBJ2-5
CDR3aa: CATSRRPRRGNGEAQYF
CDR3nt: TGTGCCACCAGCCGCCGCCCCCGAAGGGGGAACGGAGAGGCCCAGTACTTC

abundance: -
v_gene: TRBV5-4
d_gene: TRBD1
j_gene: TRBJ1-1
CDR3aa: CASSLTGGTEAFF
CDR3nt: TGTGCCAGCAGCTTGACAGGGGGCACTGAAGCTTTCTTT

abundance: -
v_gene: TRBV4-1
d_gene: -
j_gene: TRBJ2-3
CDR3aa: CASSQVGIAFTDTQYF
CDR3nt: TGCGCCAGCAGCCAAGTAGGAATAGCATTCACAGATACGCAGTATTTT

abundance: -
v_gene: TRBV7-8
d_gene: TRBD1
j_gene: TRBJ2-6
CDR3aa: CASSSLMPGQGSSGANVLTF
CDR3nt: TGTGCCAGCAGCTCCTTGATGCCGGGACAGGGGTCATCCGGGGCCAACGTCCTGACTTTC

abundance: -
v_gene: TRBV18
d_gene: -
j_gene: TRBJ1-3
CDR3aa: CASSPRGNSGNTIYF
CDR3nt: TGTGCCAGCTCACCACGAGGCAACTCTGGAAACACCATATATTTT

abundance: -
v_gene: TRBV28
d_gene: TRBD1
j_gene: TRBJ1-5
CDR3aa: CASSTGQYSNQPQHF
CDR3nt: TGTGCCAGCAGTACGGGACAGTATAGCAATCAGCCCCAGCATTTT

abundance: -
v_gene: TRBV5-4
d_gene: TRBD1
j_gene: TRBJ2-5
CDR3aa: CASKTGGIETQYF
CDR3nt: TGTGCCAGCAAGACAGGGGGCATCGAGACCCAGTACTTC

abundance: -
v_gene: TRBV7-6
d_gene: TRBD2
j_gene: TRBJ2-1
CDR3aa: CASSFSGLAGDEQFF
CDR3nt: TGTGCCAGCAGCTTTTCGGGACTAGCGGGAGATGAGCAGTTCTTC

abundance: -
v_gene: TRBV5-1
d_gene: -
j_gene: TRBJ2-1
CDR3aa: CASSSALYLSASYNEQFF
CDR3nt: TGCGCCAGCAGCTCGGCCCTCTACTTGTCCGCCTCCTACAATGAGCAGTTCTTC

abundance: -
v_gene: TRBV5-5
d_gene: -
j_gene: TRBJ1-5
CDR3aa: CASSLEQGRGQPQHF
CDR3nt: TGTGCCAGCAGCTTGGAACAGGGCCGGGGGCAGCCCCAGCATTTT

abundance: -
v_gene: TRBV5-3
d_gene: -
j_gene: TRBJ1-2
CDR3aa: CARTTGNGYTF
CDR3nt: TGTGCCAGGACAACCGGGAACGGCTACACCTTC

abundance: -
v_gene: TRBV7-2
d_gene: -
j_gene: TRBJ2-7
CDR3aa: CASSLDFYEQYF
CDR3nt: TGTGCCAGCAGCTTGGACTTCTACGAGCAGTACTTC

abundance: -
v_gene: TRBV9
d_gene: TRBD1
j_gene: TRBJ1-2
CDR3aa: CASSTGQGYGYTF
CDR3nt: TGTGCCAGCAGCACTGGACAGGGCTATGGCTACACCTTC

abundance: -
v_gene: TRBV27
d_gene: TRBD1
j_gene: TRBJ2-1
CDR3aa: CASSPWTGNNEQFF
CDR3nt: TGTGCCAGCAGTCCGTGGACAGGGAACAATGAGCAGTTCTTC

abundance: -
v_gene: TRBV19
d_gene: TRBD2
j_gene: TRBJ2-7
CDR3aa: CASSPGTSEYEQYF
CDR3nt: TGTGCCAGTAGTCCCGGGACTAGCGAGTACGAGCAGTACTTC

abundance: -
v_gene: TRBV7-9
d_gene: TRBD1
j_gene: TRBJ2-5
CDR3aa: CASSLGDRGHQETQYF
CDR3nt: TGTGCCAGCAGCTTAGGTGACAGGGGCCACCAAGAGACCCAGTACTTC

abundance: once
v_gene: TRBV10-1
d_gene: TRBD2
j_gene: TRBJ2-1
CDR3aa: CASSEGSGRPTYNEQFF
CDR3nt: TGCGCCAGCAGTGAAGGTAGCGGGAGGCCCACCTACAATGAGCAGTTCTTC

abundance: -
v_gene: TRBV11-3
d_gene: TRBD1
j_gene: TRBJ2-5
CDR3aa: CASSATGGGATQYF
CDR3nt: TGTGCCAGCAGCGCGACAGGGGGTGGGGCGACCCAGTACTTC

abundance: -
v_gene: TRBV19
d_gene: -
j_gene: TRBJ2-2
CDR3aa: CASSIQPNTGELFF
CDR3nt: TGTGCCAGTAGTATACAGCCTAACACCGGGGAGCTGTTTTTT

abundance: -
v_gene: TRBV11-3
d_gene: -
j_gene: TRBJ2-1
CDR3aa: CASSLGPSQNEQFF
CDR3nt: TGTGCCAGCAGCTTAGGTCCCAGTCAAAATGAGCAGTTCTTC

abundance: -
v_gene: TRBV5-1
d_gene: -
j_gene: TRBJ2-3
CDR3aa: CASSSTHTDTQYF
CDR3nt: TGCGCCAGCAGCTCCACTCACACAGATACGCAGTATTTT

abundance: -
v_gene: TRBV14
d_gene: TRBD2
j_gene: TRBJ2-1
CDR3aa: CASSQVGREGNNEQFF
CDR3nt: TGTGCCAGCAGCCAAGTTGGGCGGGAGGGGAACAATGAGCAGTTCTTC

abundance: -
v_gene: TRBV9
d_gene: -
j_gene: TRBJ1-3
CDR3aa: CASSVGTGQIGNTIYF
CDR3nt: TGTGCCAGCAGCGTAGGGACCGGACAGATTGGAAACACCATATATTTT

abundance: -
v_gene: TRBV5-5
d_gene: TRBD1
j_gene: TRBJ2-6
CDR3aa: CASSLRDSPSGANVLTF
CDR3nt: TGTGCCAGCAGCTTGAGGGACAGCCCCTCTGGGGCCAACGTCCTGACTTTC

abundance: -
v_gene: TRBV19
d_gene: TRBD2
j_gene: TRBJ2-2
CDR3aa: CASRLRSGRTGELFF
CDR3nt: TGTGCCAGTAGGCTAAGGAGCGGGAGGACCGGGGAGCTGTTTTTT

abundance: -
v_gene: TRBV10-1
d_gene: -
j_gene: TRBJ2-3
CDR3aa: CASSEFGDVTDTQYF
CDR3nt: TGCGCCAGCAGTGAGTTTGGGGACGTCACAGATACGCAGTATTTT

abundance: -
v_gene: TRBV29-1
d_gene: TRBD1
j_gene: TRBJ2-7
CDR3aa: CSVGGTGGEYEQYF
CDR3nt: TGCAGCGTTGGAGGGACAGGGGGCGAGTACGAGCAGTACTTC

abundance: once
v_gene: TRBV27
d_gene: -
j_gene: TRBJ2-2
CDR3aa: CASSLIRTGELFF
CDR3nt: TGTGCCAGCAGTTTAATCAGGACCGGGGAGCTGTTTTTT

abundance: -
v_gene: TRBV28
d_gene: -
j_gene: TRBJ2-7
CDR3aa: CASSLMGAVYEQYF
CDR3nt: TGTGCCAGCAGTTTAATGGGAGCGGTATACGAGCAGTACTTC

abundance: -
v_gene: TRBV28
d_gene: TRBD1
j_gene: TRBJ2-2
CDR3aa: CASSSGTGKRELFF
CDR3nt: TGTGCCAGCAGTTCCGGGACAGGGAAAAGGGAGCTGTTTTTT

abundance: -
v_gene: TRBV11-2
d_gene: TRBD1
j_gene: TRBJ2-3
CDR3aa: CASSLGQGRTDTQYF
CDR3nt: TGTGCCAGCAGCTTAGGACAGGGCCGCACAGATACGCAGTATTTT

abundance: -
v_gene: TRBV9
d_gene: TRBD2
j_gene: TRBJ2-1
CDR3aa: CASSVGPSGSSNEQFF
CDR3nt: TGTGCCAGCAGCGTAGGGCCTAGCGGGAGCTCAAATGAGCAGTTCTTC

abundance: many
v_gene: TRBV11-2
d_gene: -
j_gene: TRBJ2-1
CDR3aa: CASSLDKVANNEQFF
CDR3nt: TGTGCCAGCAGCTTAGACAAGGTGGCGAACAATGAGCAGTTCTTC

abundance: -
v_gene: TRBV6-5
d_gene: TRBD2
j_gene: TRBJ2-1
CDR3aa: CASSRGTTYNEQFF
CDR3nt: TGTGCCAGCAGCCGCGGGACTACCTACAATGAGCAGTTCTTC

abundance: -
v_gene: TRBV5-1
d_gene: TRBD1
j_gene: TRBJ2-2
CDR3aa: CASSSGQGSGLSELFF
CDR3nt: TGCGCCAGCAGCTCCGGACAGGGGTCAGGACTATCGGAGCTGTTTTTT

abundance: -
v_gene: TRBV5-5
d_gene: -
j_gene: TRBJ2-7
CDR3aa: CASSLVGDVSYEQYF
CDR3nt: TGTGCCAGCAGCTTGGTAGGGGATGTATCCTACGAGCAGTACTTC

abundance: -
v_gene: TRBV28
d_gene: TRBD1
j_gene: TRBJ1-4
CDR3aa: CASRQKTGSREKLFF
CDR3nt: TGTGCCAGCAGGCAAAAGACAGGGAGTAGGGAAAAACTGTTTTTT

abundance: -
v_gene: TRBV18
d_gene: TRBD1
j_gene: TRBJ1-2
CDR3aa: CASSPTGAASYGYTF
CDR3nt: TGTGCCAGCTCACCGACAGGGGCCGCTAGCTATGGCTACACCTTC